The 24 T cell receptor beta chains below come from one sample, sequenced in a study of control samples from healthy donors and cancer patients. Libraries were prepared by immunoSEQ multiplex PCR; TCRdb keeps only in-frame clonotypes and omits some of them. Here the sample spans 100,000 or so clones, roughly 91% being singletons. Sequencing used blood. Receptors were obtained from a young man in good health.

As DNA, the CDR3 is TGTGCCAGCAGACCCGGGACCTCAGAACGATACGAGCAGTACTTC. This sequence encodes CASRPGTSERYEQYF. The chain uses TRBV6-5 and TRBJ2-7; possibly TRBD1 or TRBD2 for D (5 bases each). The CDR3 covers 15 residues. V shed 6 bases and J shed 4 bases, with 19 bases lying between them. Germline assignment: CDR1 MNHEY and CDR2 SVGAGI.

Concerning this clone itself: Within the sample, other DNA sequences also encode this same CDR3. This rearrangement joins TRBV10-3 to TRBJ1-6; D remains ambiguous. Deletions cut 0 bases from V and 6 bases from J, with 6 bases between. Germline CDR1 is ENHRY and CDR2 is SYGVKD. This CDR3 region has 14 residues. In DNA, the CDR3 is TGTGCCATCAGTGAGTCAGGTTCTAATTCACCCCTCCACTTT. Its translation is CAISESGSNSPLHF.

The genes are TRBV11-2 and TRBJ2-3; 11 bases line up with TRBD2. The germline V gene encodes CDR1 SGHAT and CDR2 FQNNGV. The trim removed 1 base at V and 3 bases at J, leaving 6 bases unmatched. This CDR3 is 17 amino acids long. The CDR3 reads CASSLVGSGGATDTQYF. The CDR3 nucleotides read TGTGCCAGCAGCTTAGTCGGTAGCGGGGGGGCTACAGATACGCAGTATTTT.

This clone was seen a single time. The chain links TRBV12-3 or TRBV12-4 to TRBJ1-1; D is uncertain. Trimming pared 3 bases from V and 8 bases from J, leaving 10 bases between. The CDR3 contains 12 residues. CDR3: CASSFSWQEAFF. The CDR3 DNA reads TGTGCCAGCAGTTTTTCCTGGCAGGAAGCTTTCTTT.

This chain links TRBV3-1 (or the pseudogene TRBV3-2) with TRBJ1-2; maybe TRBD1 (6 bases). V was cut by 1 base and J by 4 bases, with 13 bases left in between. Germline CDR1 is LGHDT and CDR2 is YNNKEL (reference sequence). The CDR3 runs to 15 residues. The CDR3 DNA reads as TGTGCCAGCAGCCAAGGTACAGGGATTCTCTATGGCTACACCTTC. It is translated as CASSQGTGILYGYTF.

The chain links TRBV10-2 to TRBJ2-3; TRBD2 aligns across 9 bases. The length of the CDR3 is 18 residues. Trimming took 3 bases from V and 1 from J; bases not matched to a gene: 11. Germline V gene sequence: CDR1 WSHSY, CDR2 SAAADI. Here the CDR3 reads CASSDERGAVHGTDTQYF. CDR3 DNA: TGCGCCAGCAGTGACGAGCGGGGGGCCGTTCATGGCACAGATACGCAGTATTTT.

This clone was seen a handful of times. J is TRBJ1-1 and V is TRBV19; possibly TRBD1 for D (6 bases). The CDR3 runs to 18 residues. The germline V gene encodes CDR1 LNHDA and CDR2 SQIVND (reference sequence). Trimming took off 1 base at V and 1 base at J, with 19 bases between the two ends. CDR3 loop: CASSIAGRHTGWNTEAFF. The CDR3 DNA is TGTGCCAGTAGTATAGCGGGGAGGCATACAGGGTGGAACACTGAAGCTTTCTTT.

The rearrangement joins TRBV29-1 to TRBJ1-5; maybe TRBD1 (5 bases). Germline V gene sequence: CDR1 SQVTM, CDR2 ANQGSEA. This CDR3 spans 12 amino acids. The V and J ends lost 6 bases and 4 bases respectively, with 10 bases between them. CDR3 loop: CSVGGINQPQHF. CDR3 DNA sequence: TGCAGCGTCGGGGGGATTAATCAGCCCCAGCATTTT.

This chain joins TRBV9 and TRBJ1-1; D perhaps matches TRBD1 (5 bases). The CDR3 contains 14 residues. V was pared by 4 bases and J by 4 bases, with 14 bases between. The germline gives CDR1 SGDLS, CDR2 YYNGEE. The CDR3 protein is CASSSRGVGTEAFF. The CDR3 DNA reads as TGTGCCAGCAGCTCCCGGGGGGTTGGCACTGAAGCTTTCTTT.

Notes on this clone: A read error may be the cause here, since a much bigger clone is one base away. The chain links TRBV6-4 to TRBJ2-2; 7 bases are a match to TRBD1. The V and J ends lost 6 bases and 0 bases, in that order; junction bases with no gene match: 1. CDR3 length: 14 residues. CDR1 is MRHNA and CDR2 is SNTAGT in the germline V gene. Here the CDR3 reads CASSGQANTGELFF. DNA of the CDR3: TGTGCCAGCAGCGGACAGGCGAACACCGGGGAGCTGTTTTTT.

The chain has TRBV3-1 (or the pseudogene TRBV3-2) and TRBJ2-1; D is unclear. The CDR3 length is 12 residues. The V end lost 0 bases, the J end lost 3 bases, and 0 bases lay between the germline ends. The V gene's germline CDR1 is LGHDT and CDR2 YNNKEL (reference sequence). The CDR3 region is CASSQDYNEQFF. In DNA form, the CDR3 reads TGTGCCAGCAGCCAAGACTACAATGAGCAGTTCTTC.

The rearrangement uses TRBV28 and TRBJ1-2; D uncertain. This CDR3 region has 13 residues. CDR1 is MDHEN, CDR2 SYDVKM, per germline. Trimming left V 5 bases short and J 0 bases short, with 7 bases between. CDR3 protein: CASSTTANYGYTF. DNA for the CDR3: TGTGCCAGCAGTACCACAGCTAACTATGGCTACACCTTC.

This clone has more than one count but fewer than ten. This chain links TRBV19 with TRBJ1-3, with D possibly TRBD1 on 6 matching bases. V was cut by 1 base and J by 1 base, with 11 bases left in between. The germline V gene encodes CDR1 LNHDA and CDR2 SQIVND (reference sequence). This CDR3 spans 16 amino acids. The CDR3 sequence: CASSIAGTISGNTIYF. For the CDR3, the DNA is TGTGCCAGTAGTATAGCAGGGACAATTTCTGGAAACACCATATATTTT.

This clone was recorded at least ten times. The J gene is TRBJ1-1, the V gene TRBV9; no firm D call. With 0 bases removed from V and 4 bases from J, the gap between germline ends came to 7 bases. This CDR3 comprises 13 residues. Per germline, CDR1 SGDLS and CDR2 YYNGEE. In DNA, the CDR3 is TGTGCCAGCAGCGTAGTACAAAGCACTGAAGCTTTCTTT. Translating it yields CASSVVQSTEAFF.

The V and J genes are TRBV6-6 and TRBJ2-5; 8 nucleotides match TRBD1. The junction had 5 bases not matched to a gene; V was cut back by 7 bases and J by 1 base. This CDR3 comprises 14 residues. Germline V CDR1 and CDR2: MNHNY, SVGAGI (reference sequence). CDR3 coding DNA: TGTGCCAGCACCCACAGGGGGGTCCAAGAGACCCAGTACTTC. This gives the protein CASTHRGVQETQYF.

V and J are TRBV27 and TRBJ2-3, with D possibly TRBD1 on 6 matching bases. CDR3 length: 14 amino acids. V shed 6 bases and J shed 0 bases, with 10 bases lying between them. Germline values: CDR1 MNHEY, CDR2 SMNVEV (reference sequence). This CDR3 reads CASSGQRSTDTQYF. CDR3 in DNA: TGTGCCAGCAGCGGACAGCGCAGCACAGATACGCAGTATTTT.

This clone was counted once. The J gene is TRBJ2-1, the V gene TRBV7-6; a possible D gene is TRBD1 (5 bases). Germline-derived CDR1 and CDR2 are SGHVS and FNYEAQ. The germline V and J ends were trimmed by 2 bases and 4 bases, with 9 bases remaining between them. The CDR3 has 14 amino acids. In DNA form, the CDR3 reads TGTGCCAGCAGCTTAAGTGGGGCATACAATGAGCAGTTCTTC. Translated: CASSLSGAYNEQFF.

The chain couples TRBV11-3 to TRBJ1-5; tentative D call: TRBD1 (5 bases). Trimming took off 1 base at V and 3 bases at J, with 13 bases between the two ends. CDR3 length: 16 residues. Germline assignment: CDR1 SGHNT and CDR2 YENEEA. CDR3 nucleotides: TGTGCCAGCAGCTTAGTGCCGGGGCCATTCAATCAGCCCCAGCATTTT. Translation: CASSLVPGPFNQPQHF.

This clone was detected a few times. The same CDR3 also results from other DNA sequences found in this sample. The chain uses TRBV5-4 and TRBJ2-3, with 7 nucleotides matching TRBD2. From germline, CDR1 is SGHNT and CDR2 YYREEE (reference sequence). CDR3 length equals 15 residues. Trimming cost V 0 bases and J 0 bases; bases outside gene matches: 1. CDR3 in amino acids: CASSLGGGSTDTQYF. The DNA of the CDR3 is TGTGCCAGCAGCTTGGGCGGGGGTAGCACAGATACGCAGTATTTT.

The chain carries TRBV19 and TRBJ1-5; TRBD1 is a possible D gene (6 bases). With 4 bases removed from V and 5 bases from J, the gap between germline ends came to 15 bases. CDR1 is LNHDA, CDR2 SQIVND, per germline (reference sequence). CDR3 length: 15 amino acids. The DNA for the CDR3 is TGTGCCAGTAGTAGGGGACACGGAGGGGATCAGCCCCAGCATTTT. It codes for CASSRGHGGDQPQHF.

CDR3 in amino acids: CASSGPGQPQHF. The CDR3 DNA reads as TGTGCCAGCAGTGGACCCGGTCAGCCCCAGCATTTT. The chain links TRBV25-1 to TRBJ1-5; no definite D call. In germline, CDR1 is MGHDK, CDR2 SYGVNS. Trimming cost V 4 bases and J 6 bases, with 7 bases left between them. The CDR3 is 12 amino acids.

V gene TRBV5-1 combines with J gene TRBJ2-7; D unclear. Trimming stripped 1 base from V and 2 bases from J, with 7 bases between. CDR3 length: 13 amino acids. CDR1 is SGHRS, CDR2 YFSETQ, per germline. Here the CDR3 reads CASSLNGPYEQYV. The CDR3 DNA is TGCGCCAGCAGCTTGAACGGACCCTACGAGCAGTACGTC.

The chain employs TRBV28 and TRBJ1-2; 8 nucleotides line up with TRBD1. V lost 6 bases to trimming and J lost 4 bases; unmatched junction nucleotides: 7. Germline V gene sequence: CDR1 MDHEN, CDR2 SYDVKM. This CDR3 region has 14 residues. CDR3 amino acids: CASRPGQGGYGYTF. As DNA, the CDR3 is TGTGCCAGCAGACCCGGACAGGGCGGCTATGGCTACACCTTC.

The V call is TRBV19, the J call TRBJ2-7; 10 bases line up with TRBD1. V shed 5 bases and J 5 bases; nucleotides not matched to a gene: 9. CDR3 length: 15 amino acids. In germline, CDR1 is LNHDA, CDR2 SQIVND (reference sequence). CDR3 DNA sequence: TGTGCCAGTAGTTCTTTCGACAGGGGGCGAAACGAGCAGTACTTC. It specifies CASSSFDRGRNEQYF.